The T cell receptor beta chain described here comes from a study of blood T cell repertoires in COVID-19. Trimming stripped 3 bases from V and 6 bases from J, with 8 bases between. Per germline, CDR1 GTSNPN and CDR2 SVGIG (reference sequence). CDR3 size: 12 residues. Produced via immunoSEQ multiplex PCR; TCRdb's table is partial and in-frame only. The sample holds a few hundred thousand clones, roughly nine tenths seen once. Sequencing was performed on peripheral blood. The chain carries TRBV30 and TRBJ2-2; D is unresolved. The TCR comes from a man aged 65-85 years with acute or convalescent COVID-19. CDR3 sequence reads: CAWRRPAGELFF. The CDR3 DNA reads TGTGCCTGGAGGCGGCCCGCCGGGGAGCTGTTTTTT.